This TCR beta chain was observed in a study of blood T cells in healthy people across ages. Donors were healthy Caucasian individuals from Russia aged roughly 6 to 90. Primed by a sample-barcoded 5' primer and a J-beta primer mix, a second PCR proceeded for 7 to 11 cycles. TCRdb re-analysed the 5' RACE reads in MiXCR, keeping a single row per CDR3 protein. The sample has under 1,100,000 distinct CDR3 sequences, around 25% seen once; the top ten hold approximately 0.71%. The CDR3 contains 16 residues. V was trimmed by 3 bases and J by 6 bases, leaving 17 bases between them. Germline V gives CDR1 LGHNA, CDR2 YNFKEQ. This same sample was also taken into another study, of T cells of mothers and their children.

The sequenced sample was blood. This clonotype originated in a girl under 10 years old in good health. V and J are TRBV4-2 and TRBJ2-2; D possibly corresponds to TRBD1 (6 bases). CDR3 in amino acids: CASSHVWGQRSGELFF. CDR3 sequence (DNA): TGTGCCAGCAGCCACGTGTGGGGACAACGATCCGGGGAGCTGTTTTTT.